This T cell receptor beta chain derives from a study of blood T cell repertoires in COVID-19. Assay: immunoSEQ multiplex PCR; the TCRdb copy retains only in-frame clones and omits some. This sample carries around 300,000 clones, roughly nine tenths of them seen once, and the ten largest clones take 2% to 3%. A single count supports this clone. The source is a man between 18 and 29 years old with active or convalescent COVID-19. Material: peripheral blood.

The CDR3 nucleotides are TGTGCCAGCAGTCTCAATAGGGGGCCCGCGGCCTACGAGCAGTACTTC. Protein sequence: CASSLNRGPAAYEQYF. The rearrangement links TRBV4-2 to TRBJ2-7; 7 positions agree with TRBD1. V trimming: 6 bases; J trimming: 2 bases; junction bases outside the gene matches: 13. Germline V gives CDR1 LGHNA, CDR2 YNFKEQ. This CDR3 has 16 amino acids.